This T cell receptor beta chain comes out of a study of OX40 agonist ivuxolimab in advanced cancers. Across the study: Ivuxolimab was delivered to patients intravenously every 2 weeks at doses spanning 0.01 to 10 mg/kg.

The assay was immunoSEQ multiplex PCR, and TCRdb's table has in-frame clones only and misses some. The repertoire holds 80,000 to 95,000 clones, 70% to 90% seen once, with around 0.7% in the top ten. Deletions cut 0 bases from V and 5 bases from J, with 6 bases between. The V gene's germline CDR1 is MNHEY and CDR2 SVGAGI. The CDR3 has 13 amino acids. The V and J genes are TRBV6-5 and TRBJ2-3; D is undetermined. The sample in question was CD4+ or CD8+ T cells sorted from blood, obtained in a trial of the OX40 agonist ivuxolimab. This receptor was identified in an adult with an advanced solid tumor such as melanoma, head and neck, liver or kidney cancer. The CDR3 here is CASSYSHRDTQYF. As DNA, the CDR3 is TGTGCCAGCAGTTACTCACACAGAGATACGCAGTATTTT.